Described below is a single TCR beta chain sequence and its context. The table came from immunoSEQ multiplex PCR; TCRdb's copy has only in-frame clones and leaves some out. The sample has about 88,000 clones, less than 95% seen once. The CDR3 runs 14 residues. Trimming took 4 bases from V and 5 from J, leaving 15 bases between them. The germline V gene encodes CDR1 SGHKS and CDR2 YYEKEE (reference sequence). The data derive from a study of blood T cell repertoires in COVID-19. Study as a whole: The samples span acute and convalescent COVID-19 from the United States, Italy and Spain. T cells, B-cell-depleted T cells, or PBMCs supplied cDNA or gDNA.

The receptor comes from a man aged 18-30 years with COVID-19, enrolled during active disease. V and J are TRBV5-5 and TRBJ2-5, with D perhaps TRBD2 (6 bases). Sequenced sample: peripheral blood. The CDR3 nucleotides are TGTGCCAGCAGCCCAGTGGGGGGAGTTGAGACCCAGTACTTC. It is translated as CASSPVGGVETQYF.